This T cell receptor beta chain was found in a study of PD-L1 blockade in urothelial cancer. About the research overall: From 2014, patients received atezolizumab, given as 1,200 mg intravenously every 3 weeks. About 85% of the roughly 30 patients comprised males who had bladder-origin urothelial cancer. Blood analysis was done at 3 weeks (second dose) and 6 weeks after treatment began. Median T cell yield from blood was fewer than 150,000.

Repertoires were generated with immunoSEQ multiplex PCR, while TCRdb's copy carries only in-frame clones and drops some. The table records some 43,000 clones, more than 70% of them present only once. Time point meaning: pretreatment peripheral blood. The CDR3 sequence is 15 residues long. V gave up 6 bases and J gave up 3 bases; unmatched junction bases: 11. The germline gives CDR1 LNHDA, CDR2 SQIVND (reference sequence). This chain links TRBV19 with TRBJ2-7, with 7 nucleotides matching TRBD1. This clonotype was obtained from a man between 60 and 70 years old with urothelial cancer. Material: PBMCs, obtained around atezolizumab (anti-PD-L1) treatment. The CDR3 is CASSSSGTAIYEQYF. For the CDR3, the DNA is TGTGCCAGTAGCTCCTCCGGGACAGCAATCTACGAGCAGTACTTC.